The T cell receptor beta chain described here comes from a study of blood T cell repertoires in COVID-19. Clones were sequenced by immunoSEQ multiplex PCR, and TCRdb holds only the in-frame ones, with some missing. Of about 280,000 clones in the sample, around 90% were seen once. Participants reported their clinical history, and cohort assignment relied on those reports. What the recovered Cohort 3 donors had was two negative PCRs, clearance, or symptom resolution. V was clipped by 7 bases and J by 4 bases, with 15 bases between them. Germline CDR1 reads SGHRS; CDR2 reads YFSETQ. CDR3 length: 14 residues.

The sequence was collected from a middle-aged woman who had recovered from COVID-19. The chain employs TRBV5-1 and TRBJ2-1, with D possibly being TRBD1 (7 bases). The sequenced sample consisted of PBMCs or T cells enriched from blood (not recorded which). CDR3 amino acids: CASEEGAPYNEQFF. In DNA form, the CDR3 reads TGCGCCAGCGAGGAGGGGGCGCCTTACAATGAGCAGTTCTTC.